The 3 T cell receptor beta chains presented below share a single source sample, sequenced in a study of post-analysis software for immune sequencing data (dated by TCRdb to the mid-2010s). Results the study describes overall, beyond this receptor: Significantly higher frequencies in patients than in controls were found for several TRBV segments, including TRBV5-6, TRBV5-1 and TRBV20-1.

The antigens of these receptors remain unknown. The protocol used for the library was PCR. The sequencer listed for this sample is Illumina HiSeq 2500. To reduce PCR and sequencing biases, unique molecular identifiers were incorporated into the TCR beta cDNA libraries. Using fastp trimming at Q25 and MiXCR clonotype assembly, TCRdb reanalyzed the public sequencing data and kept in-frame beta chains. Duplicate CDR3 protein sequences are folded into a single record with the most common DNA and genes. For this sample the table gives hundreds of thousands of distinct CDR3 sequences, of which 25% to 30% were detected only once. In total, the top ten clones hold approximately 0.6% of the sample. The sample was blood. These receptors came from a girl between 10 and 17 years old with multiple sclerosis.

The CDR3, as DNA: TGTGCCAGCTCACCACTTAGCGGTGAAAAACTGTTTTTT. This gives the protein CASSPLSGEKLFF. V is TRBV18 and J is TRBJ1-4; D is unclear. This CDR3 region has 13 residues. Trimming shortened V by 1 base and J by 7 bases, and 7 bases separated the two germline ends. Germline assignment: CDR1 KGHSH and CDR2 LQKENI. Based on the CDR3 plus reference TRBV18 and TRBJ1-4, the full variable domain is NAGVMQNPRHLVRRRGQEARLRCSPMKGHSHVYWYRQLPEEGLKFMVYLQKENIIDESGMPKERFSAEFPKEGPSILRIQQVVRGDSAAYFCASSPLSGEKLFFGSGTQLSVL.

This sequence joins TRBV28 and TRBJ2-7; D possibly corresponds to TRBD2 (5 bases). The CDR3 totals 15 residues. V lost 5 bases, J lost 4 bases, and 18 bases lay in between. Germline CDR1 is MDHEN and CDR2 is SYDVKM. The CDR3 reads CASSTIARVGYEQYF. CDR3 sequence (DNA): TGTGCCAGCAGTACCATAGCGAGAGTGGGTTACGAGCAGTACTTC.

This clonotype was observed a few times. The rearrangement links TRBV7-2 to TRBJ2-5; TRBD2 agrees at 15 bases. CDR1 and CDR2 (germline): SGHTA, FQGNSA. The CDR3 is 18 amino acids. J lost 3 bases, V lost 3 bases, and 8 bases had no gene match. As DNA, the CDR3 is TGTGCCAGCAGCTTCCCTCGGACTAGCGGGAGGGTAAAAGAGACCCAGTACTTC. This codes for CASSFPRTSGRVKETQYF.